This T cell receptor (beta chain) was identified in a study of CD8 T cells in ankylosing spondylitis. The study's findings and limits: Within matched ankylosing spondylitis synovial fluid, disease-linked clones were reportedly significantly enriched. Ankylosing spondylitis blood seemed to carry a telltale TCR beta motif made of several highly homologous variants.

TCRdb processed the 5' RACE reads anew with MiXCR; each CDR3 protein has one entry. There are 130,000 or so distinct CDR3 sequences in the sample; roughly 18% occur only once, and roughly a third lies in the top ten. This clonotype appeared a single time. The antigen is unknown. The clonotype comes from a male donor with ankylosing spondylitis. Sequencing was done on a sample of blood, either unsorted or a sorted T cell fraction (not recorded which).

CDR3 sequence: CASSYATKSGGGTDTQYF. The CDR3 DNA sequence: TGTGCCAGCAGTTACGCCACTAAAAGCGGTGGGGGCACAGATACGCAGTATTTT. The rearrangement uses TRBV6-5 and TRBJ2-3; perhaps TRBD2 as D (5 bases). Trimming took 2 bases from V and 1 from J, leaving 19 bases between them. CDR3 size: 18 residues. CDR1 and CDR2 from the germline V gene are MNHEY and SVGAGI.